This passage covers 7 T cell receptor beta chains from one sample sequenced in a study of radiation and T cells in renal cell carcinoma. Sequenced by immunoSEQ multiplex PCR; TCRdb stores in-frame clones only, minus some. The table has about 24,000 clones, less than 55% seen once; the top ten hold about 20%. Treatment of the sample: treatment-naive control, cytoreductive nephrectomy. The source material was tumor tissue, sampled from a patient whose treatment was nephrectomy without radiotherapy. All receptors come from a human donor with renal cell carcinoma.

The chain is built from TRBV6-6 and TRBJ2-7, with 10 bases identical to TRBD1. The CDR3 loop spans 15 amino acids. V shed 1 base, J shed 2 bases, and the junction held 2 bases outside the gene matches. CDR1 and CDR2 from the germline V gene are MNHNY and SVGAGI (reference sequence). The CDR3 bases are TGTGCCAGCAGTTACTACGGGACAGGGGCCTACGAGCAGTACTTC. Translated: CASSYYGTGAYEQYF.

The CDR3 loop is CASSQDPAGAITEAFF. The CDR3 DNA follows: TGCGCCAGCAGCCAAGACCCGGCAGGGGCAATTACTGAAGCTTTCTTT. The chain couples TRBV4-3 to TRBJ1-1; possibly TRBD1 for D (6 bases). This CDR3 has 16 amino acids. Trimming shortened V by 0 bases and J by 5 bases, and 16 bases separated the two germline ends. Per germline, CDR1 LGHNA and CDR2 YSLEER.

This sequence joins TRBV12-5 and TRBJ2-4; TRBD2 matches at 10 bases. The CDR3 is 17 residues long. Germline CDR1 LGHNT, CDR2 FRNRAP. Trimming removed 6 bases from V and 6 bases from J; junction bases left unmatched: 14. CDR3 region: CASGLQRGGEGRNIQYF. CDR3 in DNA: TGTGCTAGTGGCCTTCAGCGGGGGGGCGAAGGTAGAAACATTCAGTACTTC. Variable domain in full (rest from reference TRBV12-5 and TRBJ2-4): DARVTQTPRHKVTEMGQEVTMRCQPILGHNTVFWYRQTMMQGLELLAYFRNRAPLDDSGMPKDRFSAEMPDATLATLKIQPSEPRDSAVYFCASGLQRGGEGRNIQYFGAGTRLSVL.

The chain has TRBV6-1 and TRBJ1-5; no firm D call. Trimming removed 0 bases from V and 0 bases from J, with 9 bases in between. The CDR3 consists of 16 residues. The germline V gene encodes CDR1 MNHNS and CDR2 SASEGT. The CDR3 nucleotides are TGTGCCAGCAGTGAAGCGCGGCAGAGTAGCAATCAGCCCCAGCATTTT. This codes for CASSEARQSSNQPQHF.

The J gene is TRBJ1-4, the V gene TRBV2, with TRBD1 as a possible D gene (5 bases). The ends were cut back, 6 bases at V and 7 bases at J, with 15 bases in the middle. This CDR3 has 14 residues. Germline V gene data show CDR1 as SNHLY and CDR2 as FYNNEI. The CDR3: CASRMGVISEKLFF. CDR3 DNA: TGTGCCAGCAGGATGGGGGTAATTAGTGAAAAACTGTTTTTT.

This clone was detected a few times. CDR3 nucleotides: TGTGCCAGCAGCTTGGGCGCCCGGGCTTTCTTT. Its protein is CASSLGARAFF. The chain carries TRBV11-1 and TRBJ1-1, with D hard to call. From germline, CDR1 is SGHAT and CDR2 FQDESV (reference sequence). The ends were cut back, 3 bases at V and 11 bases at J, with 10 bases in the middle. The CDR3 runs 11 residues.

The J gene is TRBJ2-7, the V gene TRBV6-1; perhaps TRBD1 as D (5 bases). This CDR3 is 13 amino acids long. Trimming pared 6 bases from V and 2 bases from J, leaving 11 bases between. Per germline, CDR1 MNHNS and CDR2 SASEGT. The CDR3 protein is CASRDTVTYEQYF. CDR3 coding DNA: TGTGCCAGCAGGGACACCGTAACCTACGAGCAGTACTTC.